This T cell receptor beta chain is drawn from a study of patients and donors after allogeneic stem cell transplantation. Using its own MiXCR run on the RT-PCR reads, TCRdb lists one record per CDR3 protein. The table includes about 1,800 distinct CDR3 sequences, 14% detected once. This clonotype appeared a few times. V lost 9 bases and J lost 0, with 15 bases in between. This CDR3 comprises 15 residues. Germline CDR1 KGHSH, CDR2 LQKENI. This chain links TRBV18 with TRBJ1-5; D is unresolved. This TCR derives from a human donor who was either an allogeneic HSCT recipient or a stem cell or donor lymphocyte infusion donor (not recorded which). It is not recorded whose cells these are; they may come from a transplant donor. The sequencing input was blood, either unsorted or a sorted T cell fraction (not recorded which). The CDR3 spells CASSRASHSNQPQHF. The CDR3 region has the DNA TGTGCCAGTTCAAGGGCTTCCCATAGCAATCAGCCCCAGCATTTT. The full variable domain, its missing parts supplied by reference TRBV18 and TRBJ1-5, is NAGVMQNPRHLVRRRGQEARLRCSPMKGHSHVYWYRQLPEEGLKFMVYLQKENIIDESGMPKERFSAEFPKEGPSILRIQQVVRGDSAAYFCASSRASHSNQPQHFGDGTRLSIL.